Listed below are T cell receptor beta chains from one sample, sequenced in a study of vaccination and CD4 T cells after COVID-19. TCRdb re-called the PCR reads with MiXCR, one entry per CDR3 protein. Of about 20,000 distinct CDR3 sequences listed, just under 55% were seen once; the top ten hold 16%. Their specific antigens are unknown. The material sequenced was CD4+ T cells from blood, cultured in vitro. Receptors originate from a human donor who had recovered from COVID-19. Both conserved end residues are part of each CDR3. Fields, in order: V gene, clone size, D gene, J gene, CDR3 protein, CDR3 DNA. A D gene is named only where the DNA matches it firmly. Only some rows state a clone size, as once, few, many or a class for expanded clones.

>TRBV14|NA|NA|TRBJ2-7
CASSPLYQGVQYF
TGTGCCAGCAGCCCCCTTTACCAGGGTGTCCAGTACTTC
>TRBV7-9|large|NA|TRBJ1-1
CASSSQSWNTEAFF
TGTGCCAGCAGCTCACAGAGCTGGAACACTGAAGCTTTCTTT
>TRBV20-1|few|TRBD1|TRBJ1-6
CSARPGGPRSPLHF
TGCAGTGCTAGACCAGGGGGCCCTCGGTCACCCCTCCACTTT
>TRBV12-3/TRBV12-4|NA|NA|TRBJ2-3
CASSPSSTGSRTDTQYF
TGTGCCAGCAGTCCATCTTCGACAGGATCTCGGACAGATACGCAGTATTTT
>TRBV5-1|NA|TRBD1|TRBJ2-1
CASSFEGANEQFF
TGCGCCAGCAGCTTCGAGGGGGCCAATGAGCAGTTCTTC
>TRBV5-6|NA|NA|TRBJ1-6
CASSLEGYSNSPLHF
TGTGCCAGCAGCTTGGAGGGGTACTCTAATTCACCCCTCCACTTT
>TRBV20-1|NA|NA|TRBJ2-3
CSARDLTRPSTDTQYF
TGCAGTGCTAGAGATCTGACTAGGCCTAGCACAGATACGCAGTATTTT
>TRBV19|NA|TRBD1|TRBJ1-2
CASSQTGTGNYGYTF
TGTGCCAGTAGTCAAACCGGGACAGGGAACTATGGCTACACCTTC
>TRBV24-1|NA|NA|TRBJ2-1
CATSDFEGVHEQFF
TGTGCCACCAGTGATTTCGAGGGCGTGCATGAGCAGTTCTTC
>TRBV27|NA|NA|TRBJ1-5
CASSFGGGQPQHF
TGTGCCAGCAGTTTTGGGGGGGGTCAGCCCCAGCATTTT
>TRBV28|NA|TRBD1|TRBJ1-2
CASSTSSGGRGYTF
TGTGCCAGCAGCACTAGCTCAGGGGGTCGTGGCTACACCTTC
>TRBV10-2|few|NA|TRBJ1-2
CASTNMGSYGYTF
TGCGCCAGCACCAACATGGGGAGCTATGGCTACACCTTC
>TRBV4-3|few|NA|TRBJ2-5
CASSQERAETQYF
TGCGCCAGCAGCCAAGAAAGGGCGGAGACCCAGTACTTC
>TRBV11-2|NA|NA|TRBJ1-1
CASSRTRLGNTEAFF
TGTGCCAGCAGCCGGACTCGGCTAGGAAACACTGAAGCTTTCTTT
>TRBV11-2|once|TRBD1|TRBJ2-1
CASSLPTGMWGKHQTYNEQFF
TGTGCCAGCAGTCTCCCGACAGGGATGTGGGGCAAACACCAGACCTACAATGAGCAGTTCTTC
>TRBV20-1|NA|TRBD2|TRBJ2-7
CSAKGLAVSSYEQYF
TGCAGTGCTAAAGGACTAGCGGTGAGCTCCTACGAGCAGTACTTC
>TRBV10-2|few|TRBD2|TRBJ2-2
CASSVSASGTGELFF
TGCGCCAGCAGTGTCTCGGCTAGCGGCACCGGGGAGCTGTTTTTT
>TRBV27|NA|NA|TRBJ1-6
CASRGIVVSSYNSPLHF
TGTGCCAGCAGAGGGATCGTGGTGAGCTCCTATAATTCACCCCTCCACTTT